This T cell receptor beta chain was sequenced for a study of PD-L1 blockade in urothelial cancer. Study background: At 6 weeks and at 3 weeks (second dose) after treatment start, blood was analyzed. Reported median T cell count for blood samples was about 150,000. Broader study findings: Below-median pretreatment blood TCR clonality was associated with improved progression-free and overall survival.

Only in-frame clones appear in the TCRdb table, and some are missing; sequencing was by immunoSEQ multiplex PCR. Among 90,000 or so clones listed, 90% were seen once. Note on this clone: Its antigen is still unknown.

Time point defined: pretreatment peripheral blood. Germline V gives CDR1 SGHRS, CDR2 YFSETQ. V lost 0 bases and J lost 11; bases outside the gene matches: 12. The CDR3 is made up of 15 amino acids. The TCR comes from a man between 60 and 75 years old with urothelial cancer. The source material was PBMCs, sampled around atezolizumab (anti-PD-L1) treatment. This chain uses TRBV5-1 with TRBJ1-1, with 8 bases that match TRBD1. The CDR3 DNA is TGCGCCAGCAGCTTGGGGCAGGGGGCACGCGGGGCCGCTTTCTTT. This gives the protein CASSLGQGARGAAFF.